This T cell receptor beta chain was sequenced in a study of blood T cell repertoires in COVID-19. The CDR3 length is 15 residues. Trimming took off 0 bases at V and 1 base at J, with 5 bases between the two ends. Germline CDR1 and CDR2: KGHDR and SFDVKD. As processed by the authors: The assay estimated nucleated cells by amplifying reference gene primers. Clones were sequenced by immunoSEQ multiplex PCR, and TCRdb holds only the in-frame ones, with some missing. D and trimming come from the DNA, and the V and J calls and clone size come from that table. The repertoire consists of about 160,000 clones, with more than 65% occurring once and the leading ten covering over 15%.

The clonotype was recovered from a man between 60 and 70 years old who had recovered from COVID-19. The chain employs TRBV24-1 and TRBJ2-2; D unclear. The source material was PBMCs or T cells enriched from blood (not recorded which). The CDR3 sequence is CATSDLRQNTGELFF. For the CDR3, the DNA is TGTGCCACCAGTGATTTGAGACAGAACACCGGGGAGCTGTTTTTT.